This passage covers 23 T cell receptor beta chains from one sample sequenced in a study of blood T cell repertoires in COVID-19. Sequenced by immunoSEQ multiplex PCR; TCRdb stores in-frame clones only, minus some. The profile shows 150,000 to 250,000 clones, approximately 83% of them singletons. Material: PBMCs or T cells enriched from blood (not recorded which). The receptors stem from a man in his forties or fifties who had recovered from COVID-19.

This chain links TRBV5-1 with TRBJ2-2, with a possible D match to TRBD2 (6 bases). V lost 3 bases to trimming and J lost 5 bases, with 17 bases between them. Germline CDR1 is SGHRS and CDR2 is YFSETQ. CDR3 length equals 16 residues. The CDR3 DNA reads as TGCGCCAGCAGCTGGCTCAGCGGGCGCGGGACCGGGGAGCTGTTTTTT. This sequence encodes CASSWLSGRGTGELFF.

The DNA of the CDR3 is TGTGCCAGCACTCTAGACGGTCTGGCGCAGTTCTTC. It codes for CASTLDGLAQFF. The V gene is TRBV12-3 or TRBV12-4, the J gene TRBJ2-1; D gene uncertain. The CDR3 extends over 12 amino acids. V was pared by 7 bases and J by 12 bases, with 16 bases between.

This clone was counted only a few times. This chain's CDR3 is CASSTWPGGNTEAFF. In DNA form, the CDR3 reads TGCGCCAGCAGCACCTGGCCAGGTGGGAACACTGAAGCTTTCTTT. V gene TRBV5-1 combines with J gene TRBJ1-1; D is undetermined. V was pared by 4 bases and J by 1 base, with 14 bases between. The CDR3 covers 15 residues. The germline V gene encodes CDR1 SGHRS and CDR2 YFSETQ.

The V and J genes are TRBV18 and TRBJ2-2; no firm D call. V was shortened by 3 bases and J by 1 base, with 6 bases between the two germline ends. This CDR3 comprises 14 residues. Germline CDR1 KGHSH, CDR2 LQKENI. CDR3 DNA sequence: TGTGCCAGCTCACCCCCCGGGAACACCGGGGAGCTGTTTTTT. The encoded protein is CASSPPGNTGELFF.

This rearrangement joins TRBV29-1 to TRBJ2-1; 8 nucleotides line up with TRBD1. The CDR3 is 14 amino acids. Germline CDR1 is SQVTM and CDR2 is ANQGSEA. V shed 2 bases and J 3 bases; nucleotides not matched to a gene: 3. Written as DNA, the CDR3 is TGCAGCGTTGAACGCAGGGGGCACTACAATGAGCAGTTCTTC. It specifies CSVERRGHYNEQFF.

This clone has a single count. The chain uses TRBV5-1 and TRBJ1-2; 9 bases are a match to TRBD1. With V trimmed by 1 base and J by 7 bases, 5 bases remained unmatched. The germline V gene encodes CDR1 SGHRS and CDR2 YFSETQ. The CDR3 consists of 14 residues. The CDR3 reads CASSLKGTGSGYTF. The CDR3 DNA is TGCGCCAGCAGCTTGAAAGGGACAGGGAGTGGCTACACCTTC.

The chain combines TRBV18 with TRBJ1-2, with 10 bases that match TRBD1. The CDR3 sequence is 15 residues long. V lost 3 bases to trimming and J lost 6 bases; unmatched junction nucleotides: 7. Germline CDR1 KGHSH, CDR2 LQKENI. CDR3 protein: CASSPTGQGENGYTF. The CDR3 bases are TGTGCCAGCTCACCGACCGGACAGGGGGAAAATGGCTACACCTTC.

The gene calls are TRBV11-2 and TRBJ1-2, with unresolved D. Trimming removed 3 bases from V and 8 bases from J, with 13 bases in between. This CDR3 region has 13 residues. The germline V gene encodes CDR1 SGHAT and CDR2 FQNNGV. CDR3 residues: CASSLGPTEGYTF. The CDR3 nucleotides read TGTGCCAGCAGCTTGGGCCCCACTGAGGGCTACACCTTC.

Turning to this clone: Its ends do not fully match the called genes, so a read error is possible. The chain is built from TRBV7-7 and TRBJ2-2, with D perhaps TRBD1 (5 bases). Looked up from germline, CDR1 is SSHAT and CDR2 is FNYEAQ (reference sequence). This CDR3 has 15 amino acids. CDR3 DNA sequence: TGTGCTAGCAGCTTAACTAAGGGGCCCACCGGGGAGCTGTTTTTT. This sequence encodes CASSLTKGPTGELFF.

The CDR3 region is CASSPSLGDTEAFF. The CDR3, as DNA: TGTGCCAGCTCACCCTCCTTAGGGGACACTGAAGCTTTCTTT. The chain uses TRBV18 and TRBJ1-1; the D gene is possibly TRBD1 (5 bases). Germline CDR1 and CDR2: KGHSH and LQKENI. The CDR3 covers 14 residues. Trimming pared 3 bases from V and 3 bases from J, leaving 11 bases between.

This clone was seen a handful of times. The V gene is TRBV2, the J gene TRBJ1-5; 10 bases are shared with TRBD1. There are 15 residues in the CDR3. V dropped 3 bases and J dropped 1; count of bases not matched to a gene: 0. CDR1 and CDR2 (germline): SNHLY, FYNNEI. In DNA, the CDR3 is TGTGCCAGCAGTGAGACAGGGGGCAGCAATCAGCCCCAGCATTTT. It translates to CASSETGGSNQPQHF.

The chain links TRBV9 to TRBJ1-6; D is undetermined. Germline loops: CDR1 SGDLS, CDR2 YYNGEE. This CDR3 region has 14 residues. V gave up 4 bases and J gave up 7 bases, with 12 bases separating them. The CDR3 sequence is CASSLRAGNSPLHF. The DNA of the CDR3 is TGTGCCAGCAGCCTCCGGGCGGGGAATTCACCCCTCCACTTT.

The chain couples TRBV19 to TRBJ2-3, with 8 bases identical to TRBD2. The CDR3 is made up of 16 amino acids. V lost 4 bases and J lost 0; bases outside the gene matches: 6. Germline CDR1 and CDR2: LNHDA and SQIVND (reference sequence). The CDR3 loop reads CASSTGLALSTDTQYF. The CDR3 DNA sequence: TGTGCCAGTAGTACAGGACTAGCCCTAAGCACAGATACGCAGTATTTT.

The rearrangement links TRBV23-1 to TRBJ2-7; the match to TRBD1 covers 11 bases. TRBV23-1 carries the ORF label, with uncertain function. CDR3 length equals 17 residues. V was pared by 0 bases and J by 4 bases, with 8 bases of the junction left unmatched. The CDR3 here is CASSQSRGDRGLYEQYF. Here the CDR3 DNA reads TGCGCCAGCAGTCAATCGAGGGGGGACAGGGGGTTATACGAGCAGTACTTC.

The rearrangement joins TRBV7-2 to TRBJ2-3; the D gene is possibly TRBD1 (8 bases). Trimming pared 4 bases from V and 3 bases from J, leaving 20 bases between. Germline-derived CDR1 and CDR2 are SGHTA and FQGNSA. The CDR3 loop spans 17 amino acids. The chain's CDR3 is CASSSRSIQGGTDTQYF. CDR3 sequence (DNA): TGTGCCAGCAGCTCTCGATCGATACAGGGGGGGACAGATACGCAGTATTTT. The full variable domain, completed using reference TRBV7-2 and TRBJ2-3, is GAGVSQSPSNKVTEKGKDVELRCDPISGHTALYWYRQSLGQGLEFLIYFQGNSAPDKSGLPSDRFSAERTGGSVSTLTIQRTQQEDSAVYLCASSSRSIQGGTDTQYFGPGTRLTVL.

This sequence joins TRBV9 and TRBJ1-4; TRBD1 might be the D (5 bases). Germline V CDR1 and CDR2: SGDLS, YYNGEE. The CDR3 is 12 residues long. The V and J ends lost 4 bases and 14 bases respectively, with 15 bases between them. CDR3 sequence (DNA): TGTGCCAGCAGCCCCGGGTCGGACACCCTGTTTTTT. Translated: CASSPGSDTLFF.

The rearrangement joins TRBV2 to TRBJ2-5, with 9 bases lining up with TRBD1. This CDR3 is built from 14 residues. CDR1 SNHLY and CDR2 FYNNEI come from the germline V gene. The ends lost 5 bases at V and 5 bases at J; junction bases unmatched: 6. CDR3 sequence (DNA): TGTGCCAGCAGTCAAACAGGGGGCGGGGAGACCCAGTACTTC. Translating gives CASSQTGGGETQYF. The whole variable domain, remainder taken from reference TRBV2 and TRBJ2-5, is EPEVTQTPSHQVTQMGQEVILRCVPISNHLYFYWYRQILGQKVEFLVSFYNNEISEKSEIFDDQFSVERPDGSNFTLKIRSTKLEDSAMYFCASSQTGGGETQYFGPGTRLLVL.

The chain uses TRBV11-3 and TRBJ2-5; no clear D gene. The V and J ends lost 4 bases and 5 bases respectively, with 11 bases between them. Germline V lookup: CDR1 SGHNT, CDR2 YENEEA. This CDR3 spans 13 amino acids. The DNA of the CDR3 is TGTGCCAGCAGCTCCTCCGTCGGTGAGACCCAGTACTTC. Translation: CASSSSVGETQYF.

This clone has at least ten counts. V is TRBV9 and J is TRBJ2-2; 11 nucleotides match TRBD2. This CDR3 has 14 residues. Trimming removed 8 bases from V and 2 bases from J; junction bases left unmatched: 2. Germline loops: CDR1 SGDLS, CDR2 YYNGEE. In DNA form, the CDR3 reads TGTGCCAGTGGACTAGCGGGTAACACCGGGGAGCTGTTTTTT. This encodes CASGLAGNTGELFF.

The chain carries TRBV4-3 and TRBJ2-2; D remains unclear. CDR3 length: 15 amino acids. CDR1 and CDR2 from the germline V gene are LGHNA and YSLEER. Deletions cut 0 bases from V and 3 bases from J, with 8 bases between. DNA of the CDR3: TGCGCCAGCAGCCAAGAGATCGCGTACACCGGGGAGCTGTTTTTT. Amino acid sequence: CASSQEIAYTGELFF.

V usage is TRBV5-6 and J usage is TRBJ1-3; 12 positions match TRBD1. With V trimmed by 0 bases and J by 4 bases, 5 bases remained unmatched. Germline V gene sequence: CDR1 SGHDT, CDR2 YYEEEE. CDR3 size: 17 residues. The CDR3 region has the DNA TGTGCCAGCAGCTTGGTGGGGGACAGGGGGCAAGGAAACACCATATATTTT. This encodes CASSLVGDRGQGNTIYF.

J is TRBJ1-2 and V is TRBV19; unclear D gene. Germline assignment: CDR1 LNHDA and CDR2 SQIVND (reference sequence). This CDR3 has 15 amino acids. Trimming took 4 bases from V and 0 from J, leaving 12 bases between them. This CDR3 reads CASSREKQPNYGYTF. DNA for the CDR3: TGTGCCAGTAGTAGGGAGAAACAGCCTAACTATGGCTACACCTTC.

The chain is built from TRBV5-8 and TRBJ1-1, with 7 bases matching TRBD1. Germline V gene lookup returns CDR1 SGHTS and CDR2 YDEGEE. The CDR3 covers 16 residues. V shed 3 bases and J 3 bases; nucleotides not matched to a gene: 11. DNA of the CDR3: TGTGCCAGCAGCTACCTACTTCGGACAGGATACACTGAAGCTTTCTTT. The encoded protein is CASSYLLRTGYTEAFF. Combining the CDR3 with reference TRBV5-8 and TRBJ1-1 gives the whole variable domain EAGVTQSPTHLIKTRGQQATLRCSPISGHTSVYWYQQALGLGLQFLLWYDEGEERNRGNFPPRFSGRQFPNYSSELNVNALELEDSALYLCASSYLLRTGYTEAFFGQGTRLTVV.